The 26 T cell receptor beta chains listed next were all sequenced from one sample in a study of shared clonotypes between healthy human individuals. As defined, naive CD8 cells were CD45RO-negative and positively selected for CCR7, with terminally differentiated effector memory CD45RA+ cells excluded. Repertoires were generated with immunoSEQ multiplex PCR, while TCRdb's copy carries only in-frame clones and drops some. The sample records around 2.1 million clones, about 92% being singletons. The sequencing sample was made of naive CD8+ T cells from PBMCs. These receptors all come from a man younger than 30 in good health. Some clones in this sample may be carry-over from other donors' samples.

The rearrangement uses TRBV27 and TRBJ1-5; D may be TRBD1 (6 bases). The CDR3 spans 16 residues. With 3 bases removed from V and 2 bases from J, the gap between germline ends came to 14 bases. Germline V gives CDR1 MNHEY, CDR2 SMNVEV (reference sequence). The CDR3: CASSFGGRWGNQPQHF. The CDR3 nucleotides read TGTGCCAGCAGTTTCGGGGGGCGTTGGGGCAATCAGCCCCAGCATTTT.

The J gene is TRBJ2-2, the V gene TRBV9; 9 bases align to TRBD2. Germline trimming cut 1 base from V and 2 bases from J; bases unmatched to any gene: 3. Germline V gene lookup returns CDR1 SGDLS and CDR2 YYNGEE. The length of the CDR3 is 16 residues. Here the CDR3 DNA reads TGTGCCAGCAGCGTACTAGCGGGGCAAAACACCGGGGAGCTGTTTTTT. This codes for CASSVLAGQNTGELFF.

This chain links TRBV29-1 with TRBJ2-7; 8 bases agree with TRBD1. Germline CDR1 SQVTM, CDR2 ANQGSEA. V dropped 3 bases and J dropped 4; count of bases not matched to a gene: 5. The CDR3 runs 13 residues. The DNA for the CDR3 is TGCAGCGTTGAGGGGACAGGCATATACGAGCAGTACTTC. Residues: CSVEGTGIYEQYF.

In its sample, this clone was seen once. The V call is TRBV27, the J call TRBJ1-4; D not resolved. Germline CDR1 reads MNHEY; CDR2 reads SMNVEV (reference sequence). V was shortened by 6 bases and J by 8 bases, with 16 bases between the two germline ends. This CDR3 contains 14 residues. CDR3 sequence reads: CASSPIGNREKLFF. For the CDR3, the DNA is TGTGCCAGCAGCCCGATCGGCAATCGAGAAAAACTGTTTTTT.

This clone was detected once. This rearrangement joins TRBV7-9 to TRBJ1-2; 12 bases map to TRBD1. Per the germline V gene, CDR1 is SEHNR and CDR2 is FQNEAQ (reference sequence). The CDR3 contains 19 residues. With V trimmed by 4 bases and J by 8 bases, 20 bases remained unmatched. CDR3 region: CASSSRDRGRGSKGGGYTF. CDR3 sequence (DNA): TGTGCCAGCAGCTCCCGGGACAGGGGGCGCGGTAGTAAGGGCGGCGGCTACACCTTC.

The chain couples TRBV9 to TRBJ2-6, with TRBD1 as a possible D gene (5 bases). V was cut by 4 bases and J by 2 bases, with 10 bases left in between. CDR3 length equals 15 residues. CDR1 is SGDLS, CDR2 YYNGEE, per germline. In nucleotides, the CDR3 is TGTGCCAGCAGCCCTGAAGGGGCTGGGGCCAACGTCCTGACTTTC. It encodes CASSPEGAGANVLTF.

The rearrangement links TRBV5-1 to TRBJ2-7, with D perhaps TRBD2 (6 bases). Looked up from germline, CDR1 is SGHRS and CDR2 is YFSETQ. Trimming removed 2 bases from V and 3 bases from J, with 15 bases in between. The CDR3 has 15 amino acids. The CDR3 here is CASSFGGEANYEQYF. The CDR3 DNA reads TGCGCCAGCAGCTTCGGGGGAGAGGCGAACTACGAGCAGTACTTC.

The chain employs TRBV6-1 and TRBJ1-2; D remains unclear. CDR3 length: 14 amino acids. CDR1 is MNHNS, CDR2 SASEGT, per germline. The ends were cut back, 4 bases at V and 4 bases at J, with 13 bases in the middle. CDR3 in DNA: TGTGCCAGCAGTGCCTCTGGACTGCTCTATGGCTACACCTTC. Protein sequence: CASSASGLLYGYTF.

The chain links TRBV7-3 to TRBJ2-1; TRBD2 matches at 8 bases. Trimming cost V 4 bases and J 6 bases; bases outside gene matches: 5. This CDR3 has 14 residues. The germline CDR1 and CDR2 sequences are SGHTA and FQGTGA. The CDR3, as DNA: TGTGCCAGCAGCTCCTTAGCGGGGAGCAATGAGCAGTTCTTC. It is translated as CASSSLAGSNEQFF.

This clone has only one observation. V and J are TRBV27 and TRBJ2-7, with a possible D match to TRBD1 (6 bases). This CDR3 comprises 13 residues. The V end lost 8 bases, the J end lost 2 bases, and 13 bases lay between the germline ends. Per germline, CDR1 MNHEY and CDR2 SMNVEV (reference sequence). CDR3 coding DNA: TGTGCCAGCCGGGCCGGACAGACCTACGAGCAGTACTTC. Its translation is CASRAGQTYEQYF.

The chain carries TRBV5-6 and TRBJ2-7; D gene unclear. V lost 0 bases, J lost 0 bases, and 10 bases lay in between. The germline gives CDR1 SGHDT, CDR2 YYEEEE. CDR3 size: 15 residues. CDR3 loop: CASSLVGLYSYEQYF. DNA for the CDR3: TGTGCCAGCAGCTTGGTCGGGCTTTACTCCTACGAGCAGTACTTC. The variable domain in full, with the rest retrieved from reference TRBV5-6 and TRBJ2-7, is DAGVTQSPTHLIKTRGQQVTLRCSPKSGHDTVSWYQQALGQGPQFIFQYYEEEERQRGNFPDRFSGHQFPNYSSELNVNALLLGDSALYLCASSLVGLYSYEQYFGPGTRLTVT.

The rearrangement uses TRBV6-6 and TRBJ2-7, with a possible D match to TRBD1 (6 bases). Germline V gene data show CDR1 as MNHNY and CDR2 as SVGAGI (reference sequence). CDR3 length equals 15 residues. V was trimmed by 2 bases and J by 7 bases, leaving 18 bases between them. The CDR3 DNA follows: TGTGCCAGCAGTTACGGGTCTCTGGGGGCGAGTGAGCAGTACTTC. It encodes CASSYGSLGASEQYF.

The chain carries TRBV7-9 and TRBJ2-3; the D gene is possibly TRBD1 (6 bases). The germline CDR1 and CDR2 sequences are SEHNR and FQNEAQ (reference sequence). The germline V and J ends were trimmed by 0 bases and 2 bases, with 9 bases remaining between them. The CDR3 has 15 residues. DNA of the CDR3: TGTGCCAGCAGCTTAGCGGGACACTTCACAGATACGCAGTATTTT. It is translated as CASSLAGHFTDTQYF.

The gene calls are TRBV5-6 and TRBJ1-1; unclear D gene. This CDR3 is built from 12 residues. V was pared by 3 bases and J by 2 bases, with 5 bases between. Germline CDR1 and CDR2: SGHDT and YYEEEE. DNA for the CDR3: TGTGCCAGCAGCTCCCAAAACACTGAAGCTTTCTTT. Translating it yields CASSSQNTEAFF.

V and J are TRBV7-9 and TRBJ2-7, with D unresolved. The germline V gene encodes CDR1 SEHNR and CDR2 FQNEAQ (reference sequence). This CDR3 is built from 15 residues. V was shortened by 4 bases and J by 2 bases, with 15 bases between the two germline ends. In DNA, the CDR3 is TGTGCCAGCAGCTCCTTAGGGCAGAGGACCTACGAGCAGTACTTC. Its protein product is CASSSLGQRTYEQYF.

The gene calls are TRBV4-3 and TRBJ1-1, with a weak D call TRBD1 (6 bases). Trimming stripped 1 base from V and 8 bases from J, with 11 bases between. Germline values: CDR1 LGHNA, CDR2 YSLEER. CDR3 length: 13 amino acids. Written as DNA, the CDR3 is TGCGCCAGCAGCCAAGGGGGGGGGCGCGAAGCTTTCTTT. Protein: CASSQGGGREAFF.

The chain recombines TRBV19 with TRBJ1-2; D is uncertain. The CDR3 sequence is 13 residues long. The ends were cut back, 5 bases at V and 5 bases at J, with 12 bases in the middle. Germline CDR1 is LNHDA and CDR2 is SQIVND (reference sequence). CDR3 in amino acids: CASSHHSPYGYTF. CDR3 sequence (DNA): TGTGCCAGTAGTCACCATTCCCCTTATGGCTACACCTTC. The entire variable domain, with the rest obtained from reference TRBV19 and TRBJ1-2, is as follows: DGGITQSPKYLFRKEGQNVTLSCEQNLNHDAMYWYRQDPGQGLRLIYYSQIVNDFQKGDIAEGYSVSREKKESFPLTVTSAQKNPTAFYLCASSHHSPYGYTFGSGTRLTVV.

The table lists this clone with a few counts. The chain employs TRBV7-9 and TRBJ2-7; D is uncertain. Trimming pared 9 bases from V and 2 bases from J, leaving 14 bases between. Germline assignment: CDR1 SEHNR and CDR2 FQNEAQ (reference sequence). The CDR3 has 13 amino acids. The CDR3 nucleotides read TGTGCCAGTGGAGACCGGCGGACCTACGAGCAGTACTTC. Translation gives CASGDRRTYEQYF.

The CDR3 DNA reads TGCGCCAGCAGCTTGAATGCCGCCTACCTAGTCAGGCCCCCCACCGGGGAGCTGTTTTTT. Protein product: CASSLNAAYLVRPPTGELFF. The rearrangement joins TRBV5-1 to TRBJ2-2; D is unclear. Looked up from germline, CDR1 is SGHRS and CDR2 is YFSETQ. The length of the CDR3 is 20 residues. Between the trimmed V and J ends, which lost 1 base and 4 bases, there was a span of 26 bases.

The chain joins TRBV28 to TRBJ2-5; weak D call: TRBD2 (5 bases). Germline CDR1 is MDHEN and CDR2 is SYDVKM. V gave up 4 bases and J gave up 2 bases, with 14 bases separating them. The CDR3 spans 15 residues. The CDR3 DNA follows: TGTGCCAGCAGTTCGCCCCGGGAAGGGCAAGAGACCCAGTACTTC. Protein sequence: CASSSPREGQETQYF.

The J gene is TRBJ2-7, the V gene TRBV7-8; tentatively, D is TRBD1 or TRBD2 (5 bases each). V lost 4 bases, J lost 0 bases, and 13 bases lay in between. Germline V CDR1 and CDR2: SGHVS, FQNEAQ. This CDR3 is built from 15 residues. The CDR3 nucleotides read TGTGCCAGCAGCTCTCAGGGACCCCTCTCCTACGAGCAGTACTTC. Protein sequence: CASSSQGPLSYEQYF. The full variable domain, with the rest looked up from reference TRBV7-8 and TRBJ2-7, is GAGVSQSPRYKVAKRGQDVALRCDPISGHVSLFWYQQALGQGPEFLTYFQNEAQLDKSGLPSDRFFAERPEGSVSTLKIQRTQQEDSAVYLCASSSQGPLSYEQYFGPGTRLTVT.

The chain couples TRBV25-1 to TRBJ1-4, with a possible D match to TRBD1 (5 bases). The CDR3 is 14 amino acids. The germline V gene has CDR1 MGHDK and CDR2 SYGVNS. The germline V and J ends were trimmed by 1 base and 8 bases, with 11 bases remaining between them. The CDR3 spells CASSEWGEGEKLFF. CDR3 coding DNA: TGTGCCAGCAGTGAATGGGGGGAAGGAGAAAAACTGTTTTTT.

This chain joins TRBV28 and TRBJ2-5; D not certain. Germline CDR1 MDHEN, CDR2 SYDVKM. The CDR3 is 14 amino acids. Trimming shortened V by 7 bases and J by 5 bases, and 17 bases separated the two germline ends. CDR3 nucleotides: TGTGCCAGCAACCCACCTGGGTTTGGTGAGACCCAGTACTTC. Translation gives CASNPPGFGETQYF.

Regarding this clone: The identical CDR3 is also encoded by other nucleotide sequences in the sample. This sequence joins TRBV9 and TRBJ1-1, with no clear D. Looked up from germline, CDR1 is SGDLS and CDR2 is YYNGEE. Trimming took off 0 bases at V and 1 base at J, with 7 bases between the two ends. The CDR3 totals 14 residues. CDR3 sequence: CASSVERSNTEAFF. The CDR3 DNA follows: TGTGCCAGCAGCGTAGAACGGTCGAACACTGAAGCTTTCTTT.

The V gene is TRBV5-1, the J gene TRBJ2-7; D remains ambiguous. Germline lookup yields CDR1 SGHRS and CDR2 YFSETQ. V was trimmed by 0 bases and J by 10 bases, leaving 8 bases between them. This CDR3 has 11 residues. CDR3 bases: TGCGCCAGCAGCTTGGGGACGGATCAGTACTTC. Amino acids: CASSLGTDQYF.

The chain uses TRBV14 and TRBJ2-1, with 7 positions matching TRBD1. J was trimmed by 6 bases and V by 0 bases; bases with no gene match: 5. CDR1 and CDR2 from the germline V gene are SGHDN and FVKESK. The CDR3 is 15 residues long. In DNA form, the CDR3 reads TGTGCCAGCAGCCAAGAACGGGACAGACCCAATGAGCAGTTCTTC. Its translation: CASSQERDRPNEQFF.